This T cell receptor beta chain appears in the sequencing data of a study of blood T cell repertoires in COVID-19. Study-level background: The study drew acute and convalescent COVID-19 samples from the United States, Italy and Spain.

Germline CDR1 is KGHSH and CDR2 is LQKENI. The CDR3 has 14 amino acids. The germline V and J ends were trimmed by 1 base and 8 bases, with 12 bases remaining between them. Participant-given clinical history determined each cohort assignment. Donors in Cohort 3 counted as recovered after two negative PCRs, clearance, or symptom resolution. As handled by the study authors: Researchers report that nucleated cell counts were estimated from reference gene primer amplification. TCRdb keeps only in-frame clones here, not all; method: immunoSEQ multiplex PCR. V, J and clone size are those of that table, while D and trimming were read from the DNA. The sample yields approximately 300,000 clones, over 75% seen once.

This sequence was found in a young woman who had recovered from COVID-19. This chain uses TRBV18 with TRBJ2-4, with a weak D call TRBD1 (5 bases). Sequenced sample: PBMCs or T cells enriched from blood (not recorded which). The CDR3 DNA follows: TGTGCCAGCTCACCACTTCCCCAGGGCGACATTCAGTACTTC. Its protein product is CASSPLPQGDIQYF.